This TCR beta chain was sequenced in a study of T cells in Graves' hyperthyroidism and ophthalmopathy. For the study at large: Peripheral blood was drawn at first diagnosis, prior to all treatment.

Fresh peripheral blood, 7.5 to 10 ml, was the source of the PBMCs. The TCR beta CDR3 regions underwent amplification using RNA transcripts as the source. Primed by the HTBI set, a first-round RT-PCR was run on the TCR CDR3. TCRdb re-called the multiplex PCR reads through MiXCR, storing one row per CDR3 protein. The sample lists some 460,000 distinct CDR3 sequences, 15% to 18% occurring once. CDR3 length: 16 residues. V dropped 3 bases and J dropped 6; count of bases not matched to a gene: 8. The germline CDR1 and CDR2 sequences are SGHVS and FNYEAQ. This sequence joins TRBV7-6 and TRBJ2-2, with 9 positions matching TRBD2. Sequencing was performed on blood. The sequence derives from a woman under 30 with Graves' hyperthyroidism. The CDR3 DNA sequence: TGTGCCAGCAGCTTGGTCCTAGCGGGGTTGGCCGGGGAGCTGTTTTTT. Translation gives CASSLVLAGLAGELFF.